The rows below give T cell receptor beta chains drawn from one sample of a study of T-cell reconstitution after alpha-beta-depleted transplantation in children. MiXCR was run by TCRdb on the PCR reads, yielding one entry per CDR3 protein. The sample lists a few hundred thousand distinct CDR3 sequences; around a tenth were seen once. Sequencing was performed on peripheral blood, taken 180 days after TCRalphabeta/CD19-depleted stem cell transplant. The receptors here all came from a male patient aged 2 to 9 who had a stem cell transplant for chronic granulomatous disease, so the T cells may come from the graft donor. Each CDR3 is given with its conserved first and last residue. Each record gives: D gene, J gene, clone size, V gene, CDR3 DNA, CDR3 protein. D genes are given only for firm matches. Clone size, where shown, is once, few, many, or a class for clones that have expanded.

D: .
J: TRBJ2-1
size: .
V: TRBV12-3/TRBV12-4
DNA: TGTGCCAGTAAGTGGGAATCCTACAATGAGCAGTTCTTC
CDR3: CASKWESYNEQFF

D: TRBD2
J: TRBJ2-7
size: few
V: TRBV4-1
DNA: TGCGCCAGCAGCCAACGACCGGGACTAGCAACCTACGAGCAGTACTTC
CDR3: CASSQRPGLATYEQYF

D: .
J: TRBJ2-5
size: many
V: TRBV6-2/TRBV6-3
DNA: TGTGCCAGCAGTTACTCGAAGGTCCTTAGCGGACGAGAGACCCAGTACTTC
CDR3: CASSYSKVLSGRETQYF

D: TRBD2
J: TRBJ2-7
size: many
V: TRBV9
DNA: TGTGCCAGCAGCGCCGGGGGGGGGCCTTCCTACGAGCAGTACTTC
CDR3: CASSAGGGPSYEQYF

D: .
J: TRBJ2-2
size: .
V: TRBV13
DNA: TGTGCCAGCAGCTTAGTCTCGCGGGGGCCTAACACCGGGGAGCTGTTTTTT
CDR3: CASSLVSRGPNTGELFF

D: TRBD2
J: TRBJ2-1
size: .
V: TRBV14
DNA: TGTGCCAGCAGCCTTGGACTAGCGGGAGTATATGAGCAGTTCTTC
CDR3: CASSLGLAGVYEQFF

D: TRBD2
J: TRBJ2-2
size: many
V: TRBV7-8
DNA: TGTGCCAGCAGCTTAGCGGCGGGAGGTTTACCCGGGGAGCTGTTTTTT
CDR3: CASSLAAGGLPGELFF

D: TRBD1
J: TRBJ1-2
size: many
V: TRBV5-1
DNA: TGCGCCAGCAGCAAACCCACCGGGACAGAACATGCTTTCTATGGCTACACCTTC
CDR3: CASSKPTGTEHAFYGYTF

D: .
J: TRBJ1-6
size: many
V: TRBV7-2
DNA: TGTGCCAGCAGCTTAGAGCAAAATTCTAATTCACCCCTCCACTTT
CDR3: CASSLEQNSNSPLHF

D: .
J: TRBJ1-2
size: many
V: TRBV7-9
DNA: TGTGCCAGCAGACCCGGCGTGGGGGGCGCTCCCTATGGCTACACCTTC
CDR3: CASRPGVGGAPYGYTF

D: TRBD1
J: TRBJ1-1
size: many
V: TRBV27
DNA: TGTGCCAGCAGTTCCCGCCAGGGGGCGCACACTGAAGCTTTCTTT
CDR3: CASSSRQGAHTEAFF

D: TRBD1
J: TRBJ2-5
size: few
V: TRBV7-9
DNA: TGTGCCAGCTCGACAGGGCGAGCGGAGACCCAGTACTTC
CDR3: CASSTGRAETQYF

D: TRBD2
J: TRBJ2-1
size: many
V: TRBV29-1
DNA: TGCAGCGTGAACCCGGGACTAGCGGCCAAGGAGCAGTTCTTC
CDR3: CSVNPGLAAKEQFF

D: TRBD1
J: TRBJ2-5
size: .
V: TRBV12-3/TRBV12-4
DNA: TGTGCCAGCAGTTTAAACAGGGGGGAAGAGACCCAGTACTTC
CDR3: CASSLNRGEETQYF

D: .
J: TRBJ2-3
size: many
V: TRBV20-1
DNA: TGCAGTGCTAGAAGCTCTTCCCCCCGGGGCGATACGCAGTATTTT
CDR3: CSARSSSPRGDTQYF

D: .
J: TRBJ2-3
size: many
V: TRBV29-1
DNA: TGCAGCGTTGAAGTAGCGACAGGCACAGATACGCAGTATTTT
CDR3: CSVEVATGTDTQYF

D: TRBD2
J: TRBJ2-1
size: many
V: TRBV12-3/TRBV12-4
DNA: TGTGCCAGCAGGGAGACTAGCGGGAGTGGATACAATGAGCAGTTCTTC
CDR3: CASRETSGSGYNEQFF

D: TRBD2
J: TRBJ2-3
size: many
V: TRBV7-3
DNA: TGTGCCAGCAGCATTAGCGGGGGTGCCACAGATACGCAGTATTTT
CDR3: CASSISGGATDTQYF

D: .
J: TRBJ2-3
size: many
V: TRBV3-1
DNA: TGTGCCAGCAGCCAAACGGCGAGCACAGATACGCAGTATTTT
CDR3: CASSQTASTDTQYF

D: .
J: TRBJ2-2
size: many
V: TRBV12-3/TRBV12-4
DNA: TGTGCCAGCAGTTTAGTTCGCCAGGGGAGGCGCAACACCGGGGAGCTGTTTTTT
CDR3: CASSLVRQGRRNTGELFF

D: .
J: TRBJ1-1
size: few
V: TRBV28
DNA: TGTGCCAGCAGTCAGGGAATCGGAGGGGTACCAACTGAAGCTTTCTTT
CDR3: CASSQGIGGVPTEAFF

D: .
J: TRBJ2-7
size: many
V: TRBV6-5
DNA: TGTGCCAGCAGCGCCCCGGGGATGGGCGAGCAGTACTTC
CDR3: CASSAPGMGEQYF

D: .
J: TRBJ2-5
size: many
V: TRBV9
DNA: TGTGCCAGCAGCGGGCAGTTACAAGAGACCCAGTACTTC
CDR3: CASSGQLQETQYF

D: TRBD2
J: TRBJ2-1
size: many
V: TRBV5-1
DNA: TGCGCCAGCAGCACCACTAGCGGGAGACCGCCGTATAAAGAGCAGTTCTTC
CDR3: CASSTTSGRPPYKEQFF

D: .
J: TRBJ2-6
size: many
V: TRBV18
DNA: TGTGCCAGCTCACCTACGGAGTTAAAAGCCAACGTCCTGACTTTC
CDR3: CASSPTELKANVLTF

D: .
J: TRBJ2-1
size: many
V: TRBV28
DNA: TGTGCCAGCAGTTCGCCCCCGGGACGCCCCTACAATGAGCAGTTCTTC
CDR3: CASSSPPGRPYNEQFF

D: .
J: TRBJ1-5
size: many
V: TRBV10-2
DNA: TGCGCCAGCAGTGCCGGGATGAATCAGCCCCAGCATTTT
CDR3: CASSAGMNQPQHF

D: .
J: TRBJ2-1
size: many
V: TRBV7-3
DNA: TGTGCCAGCAGTCCGGGCCAGCAAGCCTACAATGAGCAGTTCTTC
CDR3: CASSPGQQAYNEQFF

D: TRBD2
J: TRBJ2-7
size: many
V: TRBV20-1
DNA: TGCAGTGCTAGAGTTGGCGGGGGAACCTACGAGCAGTACTTC
CDR3: CSARVGGGTYEQYF

D: TRBD2
J: TRBJ2-1
size: many
V: TRBV29-1
DNA: TGCAGCGTGGGGGAGGGCGCCTACAATGAGCAGTTCTTC
CDR3: CSVGEGAYNEQFF

D: TRBD1
J: TRBJ1-4
size: many
V: TRBV5-1
DNA: TGCGCCAGCAGCTTGGCGGGACAGGGGGCAGAACTGTTTTTT
CDR3: CASSLAGQGAELFF